This TCR beta chain was profiled in a study of high-grade serous ovarian cancer treatment subgroups. Background on the study: On average, around 15,000 reads and under 9,000 unique TCR beta rearrangements were obtained per sample.

Tumor tissue was taken before any definitive surgery or chemotherapy was given. Profiled with immunoSEQ multiplex PCR; TCRdb holds only in-frame clones, not every one. The sample consists of thousands of clones, approximately 62% of them appearing once. The receptor was isolated from a human donor with high-grade serous ovarian cancer. The sequenced material came from tumor tissue.

CDR3 nucleotide sequence: TGTGCCAGCAGCCCTTCGGTCAGGGGCTACGAGCAGTACTTC. Residues: CASSPSVRGYEQYF. The chain couples TRBV7-8 to TRBJ2-7; possibly TRBD1 for D (6 bases). This CDR3 has 14 amino acids. From germline, CDR1 is SGHVS and CDR2 FQNEAQ. The V end lost 5 bases, the J end lost 3 bases, and 14 bases lay between the germline ends.